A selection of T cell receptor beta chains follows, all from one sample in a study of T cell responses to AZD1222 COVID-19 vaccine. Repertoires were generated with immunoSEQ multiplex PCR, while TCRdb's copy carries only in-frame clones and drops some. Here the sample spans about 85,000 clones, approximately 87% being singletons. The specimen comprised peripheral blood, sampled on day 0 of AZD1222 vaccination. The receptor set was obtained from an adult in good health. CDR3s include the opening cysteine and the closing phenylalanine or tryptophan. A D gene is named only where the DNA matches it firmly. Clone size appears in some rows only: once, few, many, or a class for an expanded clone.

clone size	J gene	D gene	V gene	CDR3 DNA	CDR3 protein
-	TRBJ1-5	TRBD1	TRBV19	TGTGCCAGTAGTATAATACAGGGGAGATATCAGCCCCAGCATTTT	CASSIIQGRYQPQHF
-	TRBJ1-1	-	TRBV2	TGTGCCAGCGCCTTACAGGAGTCGAGAACTGAAGCTTTCTTT	CASALQESRTEAFF
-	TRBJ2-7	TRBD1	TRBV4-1	TGCGCCAGCAGCCAAGTTACAGGGGGACGCAGCGCGTACGAGCAGTACTTC	CASSQVTGGRSAYEQYF
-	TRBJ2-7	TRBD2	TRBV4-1	TGCGCCAGCAGCCTAAGTAGCGGGGGGCCCCCCTACGAGCAGTACTTC	CASSLSSGGPPYEQYF
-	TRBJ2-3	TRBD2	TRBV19	TGTGCCAGTACGGCTCAAGGGAGGGGCCCAGATACGCAGTATTTT	CASTAQGRGPDTQYF
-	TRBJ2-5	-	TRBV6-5	TGTGCCAGCAGTTACAGGAGAACAGGAGAGACCCAGTACTTC	CASSYRRTGETQYF
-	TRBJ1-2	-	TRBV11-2	TGTGCCAGCAGCTTAGGGGTGGGAGGCTACACCTTC	CASSLGVGGYTF
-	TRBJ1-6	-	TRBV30	TGTGCCTGGAGTGTAACAAGTAATTCACCCCTCCACTTT	CAWSVTSNSPLHF
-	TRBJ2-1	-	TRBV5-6	TGTGCCAGCAGCTTGAGGGGGCGGGATATCTACGAGCAGTTCTTC	CASSLRGRDIYEQFF
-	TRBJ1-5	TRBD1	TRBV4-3	TGCGCCAGCAGCCAGGATACAGGGGGAAATCAGCCCCAGCATTTT	CASSQDTGGNQPQHF
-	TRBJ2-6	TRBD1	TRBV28	TGTGCCAGCAGGCAGGGGGCTGGGGCCAACGTCCTGACTTTC	CASRQGAGANVLTF
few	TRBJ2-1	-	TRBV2	TGTGCCAGCAGTTATGGCGCGTACTCCTACAATGAGCAGTTCTTC	CASSYGAYSYNEQFF
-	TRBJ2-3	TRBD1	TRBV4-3	TGCGCCAGCAGCGACCGGGACAGGGGGCTGGGCACAGATACGCAGTATTTT	CASSDRDRGLGTDTQYF
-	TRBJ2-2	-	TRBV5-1	TGCGCCAGCAGCTTAGGGGTCGGGTCTGGCACCGGGGAGCTGTTTTTT	CASSLGVGSGTGELFF
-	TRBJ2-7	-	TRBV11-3	TGTGCCAGCAGCATAGGACATTCCTACGAGCAGTACTTC	CASSIGHSYEQYF
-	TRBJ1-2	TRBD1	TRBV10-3	TGTGCCATCAACCCGGGACAGGGGTTAGGCGGCTACACCTTC	CAINPGQGLGGYTF
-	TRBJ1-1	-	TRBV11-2	TGTGCCAGCAGCCCGCAGGGGAGGACTGAAGCTTTCTTT	CASSPQGRTEAFF
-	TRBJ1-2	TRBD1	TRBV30	TGTGCCTGGATGACAGGGAACTATGGCTACACCTTC	CAWMTGNYGYTF
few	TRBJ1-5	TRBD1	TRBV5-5	TGTGCCAGCAGCGCCACAGGGGGGAATCAGCCCCAGCATTTT	CASSATGGNQPQHF
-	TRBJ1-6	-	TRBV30	TGTGCCTGGAGTTCGGGAGGTAATTCACCCCTCCACTTT	CAWSSGGNSPLHF
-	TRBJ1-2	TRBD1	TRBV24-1	TGTGCCACCAGTGACCGAATCGACAGGGGTGGCTATGGCTACACCTTC	CATSDRIDRGGYGYTF
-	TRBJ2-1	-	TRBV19	TGTGCCAGTAGTATAGCTATCAACACCGTCAATGAGCAGTTCTTC	CASSIAINTVNEQFF
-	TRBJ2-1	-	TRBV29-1	TGCAGCGTTCAAAAGGGGTTGGATGAGCAGTTCTTC	CSVQKGLDEQFF
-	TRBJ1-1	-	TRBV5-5	TGTGCCAGCAGCCCGGGCCCGAACACTGAAGCTTTCTTT	CASSPGPNTEAFF
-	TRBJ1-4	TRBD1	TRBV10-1	TGCGCCAGCAGTGAGTCCTGGACAGGGTTTGAAAAACTGTTTTTT	CASSESWTGFEKLFF
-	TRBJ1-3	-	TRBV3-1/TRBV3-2	TGTGCCAGCAGCCAAGATCGGGCCTCTGGAAACACCATATATTTT	CASSQDRASGNTIYF
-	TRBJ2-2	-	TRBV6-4	TGTGCCAGCACTCCGATGGCAGGGGACACCGGGGAGCTATTTTTT	CASTPMAGDTGELFF
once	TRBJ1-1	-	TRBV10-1	TGCGCCAGCAGTGAGAGGGGGAAGAACACTGAAGCTTTCTTT	CASSERGKNTEAFF
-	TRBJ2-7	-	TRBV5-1	TGCGCCAGCCACGGAGGAAGAAAGCAGTACTTC	CASHGGRKQYF
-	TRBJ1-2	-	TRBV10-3	TGTGCCTCCCGAGGGGGGGCAAATGGCTACACCTTC	CASRGGANGYTF
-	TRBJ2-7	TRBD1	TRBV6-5	TGTGCCAGCAGTTATTCCGGGACAGGACCCTACGAGCAGTACTTC	CASSYSGTGPYEQYF